This T cell receptor (beta chain) was profiled in a study of OX40 agonist ivuxolimab in advanced cancers. Turning to the study itself: Six ivuxolimab dose levels, 0.01 to 10 mg/kg, were given intravenously every 2 weeks. Study-wide results and limits: On average, a greater number of expanded clones characterised CD8+ T cells relative to CD4+. At 0.1 to 3.0 mg/kg and by week 6, clonal expansion occurred in CD4+ and CD8+ blood T cells.

To note about this clone: Its antigen remains unknown.

Sequenced by immunoSEQ multiplex PCR; TCRdb stores in-frame clones only, minus some. The sample includes tens of thousands of clones, roughly 84% of them seen just once. Germline V CDR1 and CDR2: LNHDA, SQIVND (reference sequence). There are 15 residues in the CDR3. V was trimmed by 5 bases and J by 4 bases, leaving 18 bases between them. It was autoimmune disease history or systemic immunosuppression that excluded patients. J is TRBJ2-7 and V is TRBV19; weak D call: TRBD1 (6 bases). This receptor was obtained from an adult with an advanced solid tumor such as melanoma, head and neck, liver or kidney cancer. The specimen comprised CD4+ or CD8+ T cells sorted from blood, sampled in a trial of the OX40 agonist ivuxolimab. CDR3 DNA sequence: TGTGCCAGTAGTGAACCCGGGACACTAAAATACGAGCAGTACTTC. Amino acid sequence: CASSEPGTLKYEQYF.